The T cell receptor beta chain described here comes from a study of shared T cell receptors in the human thymus (dated by TCRdb to about 2021). About the full investigation: The study examined how self-reactive, shared T-cell receptor alpha chains are generated in the human thymus.

The library relied on the immunoSEQ multiplex PCR assay. TCRdb holds this immuneACCESS table with in-frame rearrangements only. Some clones are missing; in checked studies, unresolved V genes explain under half, and the rest has no known cause. This sample is represented by some 400,000 clones; more than 85% of them were singletons. 0.02% of the sample is held by the ten biggest clonotypes. Cut back by 7 bases and 7 bases, the V and J ends lie 13 bases apart. CDR1 is given as LNHDA and CDR2 as SQIVND, both from the germline V gene (reference sequence). The CDR3 runs 13 amino acids, cysteine and phenylalanine included. Only CDR3 DNA is held: 39 bases, read in frame from base 1. For this clone: Its recognized antigen is unknown. One base away there is no much larger clone; base qualities are not given.

The sequenced material came from thymocytes. Rearrangement joined TRBV19 to TRBJ1-4, with an unclear D gene assignment. The TCR was taken from a human donor. The CDR3 is CASTTDKSEKLFF. The nucleotide sequence is given as TGTGCCAGTACCACCGACAAGTCTGAAAAACTGTTTTTT.